Presented here are 30 T cell receptor beta chains from one specimen sequenced in a study of graft-versus-host responses after intestinal transplantation. Sequenced by immunoSEQ multiplex PCR; TCRdb stores in-frame clones only, minus some. The sample holds 15,000 or so clones, over 85% seen once. Specimen: PBMCs, collected about 32 months after intestinal transplantation. These receptors were collected from a human patient who received an intestinal transplant, so some T cells may come from the graft donor.

V gene TRBV4-1 combines with J gene TRBJ1-2; D gene uncertain. The CDR3 has 14 amino acids. With 1 base removed from V and 5 bases from J, the gap between germline ends came to 11 bases. Germline V gene data show CDR1 as MGHRA and CDR2 as YSYEKL. CDR3 region: CASSQARTNYGYTF. The CDR3 DNA sequence: TGCGCCAGCAGCCAAGCCCGGACCAATTATGGCTACACCTTC.

This chain joins TRBV25-1 and TRBJ2-2, with 9 bases aligning to TRBD1. Per germline, CDR1 MGHDK and CDR2 SYGVNS. Trimming cost V 6 bases and J 7 bases; bases outside gene matches: 6. This CDR3 has 14 amino acids. In nucleotides, the CDR3 is TGTGCCAGCAGACGGACAGGGGCGGGCGGGGAGCTGTTTTTT. The encoded protein is CASRRTGAGGELFF.

The rearrangement uses TRBV5-8 and TRBJ2-3; D not resolved. There are 13 residues in the CDR3. Germline V gene lookup returns CDR1 SGHTS and CDR2 YDEGEE. V gave up 0 bases and J gave up 2 bases, with 4 bases separating them. The CDR3 sequence: CASSLAPTDTQYF. In DNA form, the CDR3 reads TGTGCCAGCAGCTTGGCACCCACAGATACGCAGTATTTT.

V and J are TRBV6-5 and TRBJ1-3; D is unclear. This CDR3 has 16 amino acids. Trimming took off 4 bases at V and 3 bases at J, with 16 bases between the two ends. Germline CDR1 and CDR2: MNHEY and SVGAGI. In DNA, the CDR3 is TGTGCCAGCAGTTTAGAGACGAGTGGGTTTGGAAACACCATATATTTT. Its translation is CASSLETSGFGNTIYF.

The chain has TRBV14 and TRBJ1-5; D remains unclear. The CDR3 runs to 15 residues. The V gene lost 1 base and the J gene lost 0 bases, with 7 bases spanning the gap. Germline CDR1 SGHDN, CDR2 FVKESK. In DNA, the CDR3 is TGTGCCAGCAGCCAAGGGGCGTATAGCAATCAGCCCCAGCATTTT. Amino acids: CASSQGAYSNQPQHF.

The chain uses TRBV19 and TRBJ1-1; no clear D gene. Germline V gives CDR1 LNHDA, CDR2 SQIVND (reference sequence). Trimming took off 5 bases at V and 3 bases at J, with 16 bases between the two ends. This CDR3 is 15 amino acids long. CDR3 in DNA: TGTGCCAGTAGTTCCCCTCGGAGGTCGGACACTGAAGCTTTCTTT. Amino acid sequence: CASSSPRRSDTEAFF.

In DNA, the CDR3 is TGTGCCAGCAGCTTAGGCCGGGCTAGCATTATGGATACGCAGTATTTT. Encoded protein: CASSLGRASIMDTQYF. The chain has TRBV13 and TRBJ2-3; weak D call: TRBD2 (5 bases). V was trimmed by 0 bases and J by 6 bases, leaving 16 bases between them. The CDR3 extends over 16 amino acids. Looked up from germline, CDR1 is PRHDT and CDR2 is FYEKMQ (reference sequence).

The gene calls are TRBV6-6 and TRBJ1-6; no reliable D call. Trimming took 4 bases from V and 6 from J, leaving 10 bases between them. CDR1 is MNHNY and CDR2 is SVGAGI in the germline V gene (reference sequence). This CDR3 is built from 14 residues. This chain's CDR3 is CASSSGWGNSPLHF. The CDR3, as DNA: TGTGCCAGCAGTTCGGGGTGGGGTAATTCACCCCTCCACTTT.

This clone was seen only once. The chain joins TRBV6-6 to TRBJ2-6; unclear D gene. Germline V gene data show CDR1 as MNHNY and CDR2 as SVGAGI (reference sequence). V lost 0 bases to trimming and J lost 4 bases, with 4 bases between them. The CDR3 is made up of 14 amino acids. CDR3 in amino acids: CASSYSTGANVLTF. For the CDR3, the DNA is TGTGCCAGCAGTTACTCGACAGGGGCCAACGTCCTGACTTTC.

The rearrangement links TRBV11-2 to TRBJ2-7; D not resolved. V lost 5 bases and J 3 bases, leaving 23 bases between the germline ends. CDR1 and CDR2 (germline): SGHAT, FQNNGV. This CDR3 region has 17 residues. The CDR3 protein is CASSPNSGGADLYEQYF. CDR3 nucleotides: TGTGCCAGCAGCCCAAATTCTGGCGGCGCAGATCTCTACGAGCAGTACTTC.

The V gene is TRBV5-1, the J gene TRBJ1-2; 7 nucleotides line up with TRBD1. The ends lost 3 bases at V and 6 bases at J; junction bases unmatched: 11. The CDR3 is made up of 15 amino acids. Germline CDR1 and CDR2: SGHRS and YFSETQ. The CDR3 coding sequence is TGCGCCAGCAGCTACTATGACAGGGCGAGTGATGGCTACACCTTC. It codes for CASSYYDRASDGYTF.

This clone was counted only a few times. The chain couples TRBV27 to TRBJ2-7; D not certain. The V gene lost 0 bases and the J gene lost 7 bases, with 10 bases spanning the gap. The CDR3 runs to 13 residues. Germline assignment: CDR1 MNHEY and CDR2 SMNVEV (reference sequence). CDR3 region: CASSLSLSREQYF. The DNA for the CDR3 is TGTGCCAGCAGTTTATCCCTGTCTCGAGAGCAGTACTTC.

The chain recombines TRBV13 with TRBJ2-7; 8 bases line up with TRBD1. V lost 0 bases and J lost 2; bases outside the gene matches: 3. Germline lookup yields CDR1 PRHDT and CDR2 FYEKMQ (reference sequence). This CDR3 is built from 15 residues. DNA of the CDR3: TGTGCCAGCAGCTTAGGCAGGGGGCGGCCCTACGAGCAGTACTTC. This encodes CASSLGRGRPYEQYF.

The chain combines TRBV19 with TRBJ1-1; a weak D match, TRBD1 (6 bases). This CDR3 has 14 residues. V shed 6 bases and J shed 1 base, with 12 bases lying between them. The germline V gene encodes CDR1 LNHDA and CDR2 SQIVND (reference sequence). DNA for the CDR3: TGTGCCAGTAGGCCACAGGGCTCGAACACTGAAGCTTTCTTT. This encodes CASRPQGSNTEAFF.

The chain employs TRBV29-1 and TRBJ2-5; D perhaps matches TRBD1 (6 bases). The germline V gene has CDR1 SQVTM and CDR2 ANQGSEA. The V end lost 2 bases, the J end lost 0 bases, and 13 bases lay between the germline ends. The CDR3 consists of 15 residues. CDR3 DNA sequence: TGCAGCGTTGAAAGGGGGTCTACGTACCAAGAGACCCAGTACTTC. Translating gives CSVERGSTYQETQYF.

This CDR3 reads CASSQVVVLAANNEQFF. Written as DNA, the CDR3 is TGTGCCAGCAGCCAAGTTGTGGTGCTAGCGGCCAACAATGAGCAGTTCTTC. The gene calls are TRBV14 and TRBJ2-1, with TRBD2 identical over 7 bases. V lost 1 base to trimming and J lost 5 bases; unmatched junction nucleotides: 11. The germline CDR1 and CDR2 sequences are SGHDN and FVKESK. CDR3 length: 17 residues.

This sequence joins TRBV5-1 and TRBJ2-1; 8 positions agree with TRBD1. Germline V gene lookup returns CDR1 SGHRS and CDR2 YFSETQ. Trimming took 4 bases from V and 4 from J; bases not matched to a gene: 10. CDR3 size: 16 residues. The CDR3 loop reads CASSGTGPQSYNEQFF. The CDR3 DNA follows: TGCGCCAGCAGCGGGACAGGTCCTCAGTCATACAATGAGCAGTTCTTC. Complete variable domain (other parts from reference TRBV5-1 and TRBJ2-1): KAGVTQTPRYLIKTRGQQVTLSCSPISGHRSVSWYQQTPGQGLQFLFEYFSETQRNKGNFPGRFSGRQFSNSRSEMNVSTLELGDSALYLCASSGTGPQSYNEQFFGPGTRLTVL.

The chain links TRBV19 to TRBJ1-1; unclear D gene. The CDR3 consists of 15 residues. Trimming took off 3 bases at V and 0 bases at J, with 11 bases between the two ends. Germline loops: CDR1 LNHDA, CDR2 SQIVND (reference sequence). The CDR3 loop is CASSIFLGVNTEAFF. CDR3 sequence (DNA): TGTGCCAGTAGTATCTTTTTAGGAGTGAACACTGAAGCTTTCTTT.

This chain connects TRBV9 to TRBJ2-7; TRBD2 agrees at 9 bases. Germline CDR1 SGDLS, CDR2 YYNGEE. With V trimmed by 1 base and J by 2 bases, 7 bases remained unmatched. The CDR3 spans 16 residues. Here the CDR3 reads CASSVTRRGGPYEQYF. CDR3 sequence (DNA): TGTGCCAGCAGCGTAACTCGGCGGGGGGGCCCCTACGAGCAGTACTTC.

This clone appeared a single time. CDR3 bases: TGTGCCAGCAGCTGGAGCGGGGGGGATGGCGAGCAGTACTTC. It codes for CASSWSGGDGEQYF. The V call is TRBV7-2, the J call TRBJ2-7; 10 bases align to TRBD2. Germline V gives CDR1 SGHTA, CDR2 FQGNSA. J lost 6 bases, V lost 4 bases, and 6 bases had no gene match. The length of the CDR3 is 14 residues.

The V gene is TRBV11-2, the J gene TRBJ1-1; the D is unclear. The CDR3 consists of 14 residues. V was pared by 1 base and J by 6 bases, with 12 bases between. Germline lookup yields CDR1 SGHAT and CDR2 FQNNGV. CDR3: CASSLGTSGPEAFF. The CDR3 DNA reads TGTGCCAGCAGCTTAGGGACGTCCGGGCCTGAAGCTTTCTTT.

This chain connects TRBV6-4 to TRBJ2-1; 10 positions agree with TRBD2. The ends lost 0 bases at V and 6 bases at J; junction bases unmatched: 2. The germline gives CDR1 MRHNA, CDR2 SNTAGT. The CDR3 contains 15 residues. CDR3 nucleotides: TGTGCCAGCAGTGACTCGAGCGGGGGGGCCAATGAGCAGTTCTTC. As protein: CASSDSSGGANEQFF.

This clone showed up just once. This sequence joins TRBV27 and TRBJ2-6; possibly TRBD2 for D (5 bases). The CDR3 has 16 residues. Per germline, CDR1 MNHEY and CDR2 SMNVEV (reference sequence). V was cut by 6 bases and J by 4 bases, with 16 bases left in between. CDR3 residues: CASSPMGGSGANVLTF. The CDR3 DNA reads TGTGCCAGCAGCCCTATGGGCGGGTCGGGGGCCAACGTCCTGACTTTC.

The rearrangement joins TRBV27 to TRBJ2-2; 7 nucleotides agree with TRBD2. The CDR3 length is 16 residues. V lost 6 bases, J lost 6 bases, and 13 bases stayed unmatched. Germline V gives CDR1 MNHEY, CDR2 SMNVEV (reference sequence). The CDR3 loop is CASRPPGGRVAGELFF. The CDR3 DNA follows: TGTGCCAGCAGGCCCCCGGGGGGTAGGGTGGCCGGGGAGCTGTTTTTT.

This rearrangement joins TRBV11-3 to TRBJ2-2; D is unresolved. In germline, CDR1 is SGHNT, CDR2 YENEEA. The ends were cut back, 5 bases at V and 5 bases at J, with 18 bases in the middle. The CDR3 has 16 amino acids. The CDR3 sequence is CASSPRHTSLTGELFF. For the CDR3, the DNA is TGTGCCAGCAGCCCACGACACACGAGCCTAACCGGGGAGCTGTTTTTT.

J is TRBJ1-1 and V is TRBV5-1; D gene ambiguous. CDR3 length equals 14 residues. Germline CDR1 is SGHRS and CDR2 is YFSETQ. The V end lost 3 bases, the J end lost 4 bases, and 13 bases lay between the germline ends. The CDR3 sequence: CASSSHGEGTEAFF. The CDR3 DNA is TGCGCCAGCAGCTCCCACGGGGAAGGCACTGAAGCTTTCTTT.

As concerns this clone: Other DNA sequences in this sample translate to the same CDR3. The CDR3, as DNA: TGTGCCAGCAGCTTAGGGGGCGGGGGGGCCTCCTACAATGAGCAGTTCTTC. Translation gives CASSLGGGGASYNEQFF. The chain joins TRBV13 to TRBJ2-1, with 9 bases aligning to TRBD2. The ends lost 0 bases at V and 0 bases at J; junction bases unmatched: 3. The CDR3 has 17 residues. The germline V gene encodes CDR1 PRHDT and CDR2 FYEKMQ (reference sequence).

The rearrangement links TRBV27 to TRBJ1-2, with TRBD1 identical over 7 bases. In germline, CDR1 is MNHEY, CDR2 SMNVEV (reference sequence). After removal of 5 bases from V and 7 bases from J, the junction contained 7 bases not matched to a gene. The CDR3 is made up of 13 amino acids. DNA for the CDR3: TGTGCCAGCAGTCCGACAGGGTGGGCTGGCTACACCTTC. Residues: CASSPTGWAGYTF.

In the case of this clone: The junction shows a germline mismatch at one end, possibly a read error. This chain joins TRBV11-1 and TRBJ1-3; no clear D. The CDR3 is made up of 17 amino acids. Germline V gives CDR1 SGHAT, CDR2 FQDESV (reference sequence). CDR3 DNA: TGTGCCAGCAGCCTAGCGTATCTCTTGAGCTCTGGAAACACCATATATTTT. Encoded protein: CASSLAYLLSSGNTIYF.

The chain joins TRBV6-5 to TRBJ1-5; D not certain. Trimming removed 5 bases from V and 7 bases from J, with 15 bases in between. There are 14 residues in the CDR3. From germline, CDR1 is MNHEY and CDR2 SVGAGI. CDR3 protein: CASSDGEGPQPQHF. In nucleotides, the CDR3 is TGTGCCAGCAGTGACGGCGAGGGTCCCCAGCCCCAGCATTTT.